This TCR beta chain was documented in a study of T-cell reconstitution after alpha-beta-depleted transplantation in children. Trimming removed 3 bases from V and 2 bases from J; junction bases left unmatched: 0. The CDR3 is 13 amino acids. CDR1 ENHRY and CDR2 SYGVKD come from the germline V gene. TCRbeta library construction was performed incorporating unique molecular identifiers. TCRdb re-analysed the PCR reads in MiXCR, keeping a single row per CDR3 protein. The data show hundreds of thousands of distinct CDR3 sequences, under 15% seen once. This TCR was sampled from a human donor who donated a stem cell graft to a child with combined immunodeficiency. This rearrangement joins TRBV10-3 to TRBJ2-7; 8 nucleotides agree with TRBD2. The starting material was PBMCs from the stem cell graft donor, obtained from the stem cell graft. DNA for the CDR3: TGTGCCATCAGTGACGGGGGGGCCTACGAGCAGTACTTC. The encoded protein is CAISDGGAYEQYF.